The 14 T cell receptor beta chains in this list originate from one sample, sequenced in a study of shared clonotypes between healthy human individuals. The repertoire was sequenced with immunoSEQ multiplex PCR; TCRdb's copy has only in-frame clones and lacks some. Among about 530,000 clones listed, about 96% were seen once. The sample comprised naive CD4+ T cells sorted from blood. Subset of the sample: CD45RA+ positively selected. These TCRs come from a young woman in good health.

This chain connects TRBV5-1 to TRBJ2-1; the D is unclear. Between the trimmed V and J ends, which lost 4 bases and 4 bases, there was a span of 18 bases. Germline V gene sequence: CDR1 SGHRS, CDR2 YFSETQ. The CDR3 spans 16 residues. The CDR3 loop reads CASSAQSPRGYNEQFF. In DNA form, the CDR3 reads TGCGCCAGCAGCGCCCAAAGCCCAAGAGGTTACAATGAGCAGTTCTTC.

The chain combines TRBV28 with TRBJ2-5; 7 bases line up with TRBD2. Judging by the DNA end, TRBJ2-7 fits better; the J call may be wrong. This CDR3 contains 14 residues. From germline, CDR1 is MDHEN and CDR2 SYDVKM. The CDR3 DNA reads TGTGCCAGCAGCCCTCGGGACTACGGATACGAGCAGTACTTC. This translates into CASSPRDYGYEQYF.

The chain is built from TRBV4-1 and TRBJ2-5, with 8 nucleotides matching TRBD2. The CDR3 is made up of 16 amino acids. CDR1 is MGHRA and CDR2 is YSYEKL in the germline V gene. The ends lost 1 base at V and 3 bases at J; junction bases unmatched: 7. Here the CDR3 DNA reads TGCGCCAGCAGCCAAGCCCCGGGAGGGCCGGAAGAGACCCAGTACTTC. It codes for CASSQAPGGPEETQYF.

CDR3 bases: TGTGCCAGCAGGATACAGGGTATGGATGGCTACACCTTC. It codes for CASRIQGMDGYTF. The V gene is TRBV28, the J gene TRBJ1-2; D perhaps matches TRBD1 (6 bases). The CDR3 length is 13 residues. V shed 6 bases and J shed 6 bases, with 14 bases lying between them. The germline CDR1 and CDR2 sequences are MDHEN and SYDVKM.

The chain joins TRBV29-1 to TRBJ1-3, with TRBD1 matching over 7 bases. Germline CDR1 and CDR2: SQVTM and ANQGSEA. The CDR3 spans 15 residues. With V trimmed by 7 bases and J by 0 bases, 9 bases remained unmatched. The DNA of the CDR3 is TGCAGCGCCCGGGACAGCCGGAACTCTGGAAACACCATATATTTT. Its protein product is CSARDSRNSGNTIYF.

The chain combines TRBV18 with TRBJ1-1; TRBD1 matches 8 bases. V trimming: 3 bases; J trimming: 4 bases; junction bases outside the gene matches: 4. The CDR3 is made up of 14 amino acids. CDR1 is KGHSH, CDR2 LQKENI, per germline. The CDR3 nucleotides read TGTGCCAGCTCACCCACAGGGGGGAGCACTGAAGCTTTCTTT. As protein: CASSPTGGSTEAFF. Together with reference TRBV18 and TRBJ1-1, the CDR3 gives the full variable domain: NAGVMQNPRHLVRRRGQEARLRCSPMKGHSHVYWYRQLPEEGLKFMVYLQKENIIDESGMPKERFSAEFPKEGPSILRIQQVVRGDSAAYFCASSPTGGSTEAFFGQGTRLTVV.

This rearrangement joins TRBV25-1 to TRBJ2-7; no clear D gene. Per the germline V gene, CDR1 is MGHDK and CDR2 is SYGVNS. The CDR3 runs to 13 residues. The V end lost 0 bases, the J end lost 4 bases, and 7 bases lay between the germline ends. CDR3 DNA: TGTGCCAGCAGTGAATATTCCCAGTACGAGCAGTACTTC. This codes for CASSEYSQYEQYF.

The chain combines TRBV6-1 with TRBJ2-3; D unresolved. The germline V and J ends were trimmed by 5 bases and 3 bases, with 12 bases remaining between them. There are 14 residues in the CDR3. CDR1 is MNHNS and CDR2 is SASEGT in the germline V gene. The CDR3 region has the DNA TGTGCCAGCAGTCCCTACGAATGGACAGATACGCAGTATTTT. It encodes CASSPYEWTDTQYF.

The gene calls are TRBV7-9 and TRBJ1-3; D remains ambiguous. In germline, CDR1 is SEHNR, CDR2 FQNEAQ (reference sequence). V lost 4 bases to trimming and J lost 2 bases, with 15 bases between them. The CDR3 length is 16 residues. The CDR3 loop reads CASSSRASGTGNTIYF. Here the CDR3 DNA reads TGTGCCAGCAGCTCGCGGGCCAGCGGCACTGGAAACACCATATATTTT.

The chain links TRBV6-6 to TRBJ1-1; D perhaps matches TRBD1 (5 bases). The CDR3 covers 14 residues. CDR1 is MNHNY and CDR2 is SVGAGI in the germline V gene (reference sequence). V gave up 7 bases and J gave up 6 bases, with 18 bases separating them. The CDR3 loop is CASNPDEMGAEAFF. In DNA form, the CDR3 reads TGTGCCAGCAATCCAGATGAGATGGGGGCTGAAGCTTTCTTT.

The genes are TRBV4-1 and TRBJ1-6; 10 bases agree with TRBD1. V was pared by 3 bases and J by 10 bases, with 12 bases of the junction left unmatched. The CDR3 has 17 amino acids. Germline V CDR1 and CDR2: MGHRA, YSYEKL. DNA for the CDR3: TGCGCCAGCAGCCACCCCCCGGGACAGGGGTTGGGGTCACCCCTCCACTTT. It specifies CASSHPPGQGLGSPLHF.

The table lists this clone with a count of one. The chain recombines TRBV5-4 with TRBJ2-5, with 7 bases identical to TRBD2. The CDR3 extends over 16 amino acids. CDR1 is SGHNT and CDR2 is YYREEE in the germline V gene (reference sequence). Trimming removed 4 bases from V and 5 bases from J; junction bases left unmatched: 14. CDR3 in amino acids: CASSPNGGEGGETQYF. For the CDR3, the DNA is TGTGCCAGCAGCCCCAACGGAGGGGAGGGTGGCGAGACCCAGTACTTC.

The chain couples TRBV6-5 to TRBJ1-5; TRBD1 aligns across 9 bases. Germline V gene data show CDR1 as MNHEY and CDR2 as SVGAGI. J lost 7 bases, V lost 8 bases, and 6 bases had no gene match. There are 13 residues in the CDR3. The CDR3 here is CASGGQGGQPQHF. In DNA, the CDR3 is TGTGCCAGCGGGGGACAGGGAGGACAGCCCCAGCATTTT.

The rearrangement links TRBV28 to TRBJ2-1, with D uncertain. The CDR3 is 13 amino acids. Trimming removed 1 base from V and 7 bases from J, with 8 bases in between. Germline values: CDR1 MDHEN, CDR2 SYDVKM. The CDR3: CASSLFAPNEQFF. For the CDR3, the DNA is TGTGCCAGCAGTTTATTCGCCCCAAATGAGCAGTTCTTC.